This note documents a single TCR beta chain sequence. The PCR used 60 Vbeta and 13 Jbeta primers. The table came from immunoSEQ multiplex PCR; TCRdb's copy has only in-frame clones and leaves some out. The sample records nearly 100,000 clones, approximately 76% being singletons. The data belong to a study of cytomegalovirus exposure and HLA in healthy donors. This TCR was sampled from an older woman in good health and CMV-seropositive. Sequencing was performed on PBMCs.

The CDR3 sequence is CASSFSGRGMNTEAFF. In DNA, the CDR3 is TGTGCCAGCTCATTCTCCGGACGGGGAATGAACACTGAAGCTTTCTTT. The rearrangement joins TRBV18 to TRBJ1-1; D uncertain. CDR3 length: 16 residues. Trimming left V 5 bases short and J 0 bases short, with 16 bases between. Germline CDR1 reads KGHSH; CDR2 reads LQKENI.